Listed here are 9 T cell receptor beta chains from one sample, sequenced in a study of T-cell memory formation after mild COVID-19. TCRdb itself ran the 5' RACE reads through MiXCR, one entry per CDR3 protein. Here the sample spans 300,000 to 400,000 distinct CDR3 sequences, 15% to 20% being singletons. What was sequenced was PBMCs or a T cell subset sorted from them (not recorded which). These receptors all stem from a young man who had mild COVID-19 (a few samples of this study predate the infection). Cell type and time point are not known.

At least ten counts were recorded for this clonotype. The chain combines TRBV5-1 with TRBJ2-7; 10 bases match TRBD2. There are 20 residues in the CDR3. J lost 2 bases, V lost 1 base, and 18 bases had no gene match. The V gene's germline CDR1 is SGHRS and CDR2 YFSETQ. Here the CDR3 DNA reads TGCGCCAGCAGCTTGTCAGCGACGCCGGTGCTAGCGGGGGTTGCCTACGAGCAGTACTTC. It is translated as CASSLSATPVLAGVAYEQYF.

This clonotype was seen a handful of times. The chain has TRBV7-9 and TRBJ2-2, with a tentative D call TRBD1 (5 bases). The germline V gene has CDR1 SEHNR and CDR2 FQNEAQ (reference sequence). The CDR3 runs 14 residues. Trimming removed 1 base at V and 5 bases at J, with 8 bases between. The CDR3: CASSLVGHTGELFF. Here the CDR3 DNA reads TGTGCCAGCAGCTTAGTAGGACATACCGGGGAGCTGTTTTTT.

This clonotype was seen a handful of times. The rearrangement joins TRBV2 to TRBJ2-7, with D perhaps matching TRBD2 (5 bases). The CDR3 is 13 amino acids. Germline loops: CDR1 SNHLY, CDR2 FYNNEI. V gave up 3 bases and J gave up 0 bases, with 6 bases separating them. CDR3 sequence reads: CASSDGSSYEQYF. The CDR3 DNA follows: TGTGCCAGCAGTGATGGGAGCTCCTACGAGCAGTACTTC.

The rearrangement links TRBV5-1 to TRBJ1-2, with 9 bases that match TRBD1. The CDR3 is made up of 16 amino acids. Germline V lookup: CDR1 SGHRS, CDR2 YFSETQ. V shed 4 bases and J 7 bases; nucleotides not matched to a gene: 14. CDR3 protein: CASSSGTGILGSGYTF. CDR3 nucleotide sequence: TGCGCCAGCAGCAGCGGGACAGGGATTCTTGGATCTGGCTACACCTTC. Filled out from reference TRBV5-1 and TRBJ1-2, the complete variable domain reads KAGVTQTPRYLIKTRGQQVTLSCSPISGHRSVSWYQQTPGQGLQFLFEYFSETQRNKGNFPGRFSGRQFSNSRSEMNVSTLELGDSALYLCASSSGTGILGSGYTFGSGTRLTVV.

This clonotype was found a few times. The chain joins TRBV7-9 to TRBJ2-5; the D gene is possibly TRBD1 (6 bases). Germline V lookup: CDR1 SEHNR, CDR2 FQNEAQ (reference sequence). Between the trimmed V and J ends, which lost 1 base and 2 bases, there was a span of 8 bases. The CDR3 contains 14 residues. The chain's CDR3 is CASSLEDSQETQYF. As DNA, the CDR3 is TGTGCCAGCAGCTTAGAGGACAGTCAAGAGACCCAGTACTTC.

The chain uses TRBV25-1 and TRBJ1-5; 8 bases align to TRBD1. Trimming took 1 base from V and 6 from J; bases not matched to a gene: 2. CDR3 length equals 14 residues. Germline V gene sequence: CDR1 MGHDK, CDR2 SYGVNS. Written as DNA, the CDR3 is TGTGCCAGCAGTGAATGGACAGGGAGTCAGCCCCAGCATTTT. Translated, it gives CASSEWTGSQPQHF.

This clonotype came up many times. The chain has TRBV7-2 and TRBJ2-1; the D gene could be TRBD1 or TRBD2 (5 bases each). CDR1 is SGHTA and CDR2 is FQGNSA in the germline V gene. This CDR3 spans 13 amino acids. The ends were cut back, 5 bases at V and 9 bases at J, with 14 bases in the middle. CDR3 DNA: TGTGCCAGCAGCATGGCCCCAGGGACTGAGCAGTTCTTC. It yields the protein CASSMAPGTEQFF.

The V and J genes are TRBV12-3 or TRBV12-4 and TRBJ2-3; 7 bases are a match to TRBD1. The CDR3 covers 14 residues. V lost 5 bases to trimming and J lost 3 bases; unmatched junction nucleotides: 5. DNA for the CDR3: TGTGCCAGCAGTCCACAGGGACAGACAGATACGCAGTATTTT. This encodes CASSPQGQTDTQYF.

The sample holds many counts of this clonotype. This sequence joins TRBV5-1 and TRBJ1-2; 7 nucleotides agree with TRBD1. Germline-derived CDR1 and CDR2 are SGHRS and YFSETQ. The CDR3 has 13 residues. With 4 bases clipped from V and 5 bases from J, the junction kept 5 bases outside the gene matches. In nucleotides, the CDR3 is TGCGCCAGCAGCGCCCAGGGGGGATATGGCTACACCTTC. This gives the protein CASSAQGGYGYTF.